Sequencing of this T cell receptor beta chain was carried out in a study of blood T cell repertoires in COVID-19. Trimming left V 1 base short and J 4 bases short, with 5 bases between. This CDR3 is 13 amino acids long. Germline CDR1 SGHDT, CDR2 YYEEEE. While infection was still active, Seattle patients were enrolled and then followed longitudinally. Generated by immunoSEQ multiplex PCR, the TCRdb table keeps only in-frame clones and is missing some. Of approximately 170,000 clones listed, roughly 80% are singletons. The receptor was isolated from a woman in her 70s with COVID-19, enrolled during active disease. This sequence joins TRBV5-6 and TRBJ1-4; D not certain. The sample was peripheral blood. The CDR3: CASSLQRNEKLFF. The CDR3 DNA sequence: TGTGCCAGCAGCTTGCAGCGTAATGAAAAACTGTTTTTT. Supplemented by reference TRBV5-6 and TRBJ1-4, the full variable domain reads DAGVTQSPTHLIKTRGQQVTLRCSPKSGHDTVSWYQQALGQGPQFIFQYYEEEERQRGNFPDRFSGHQFPNYSSELNVNALLLGDSALYLCASSLQRNEKLFFGSGTQLSVL.